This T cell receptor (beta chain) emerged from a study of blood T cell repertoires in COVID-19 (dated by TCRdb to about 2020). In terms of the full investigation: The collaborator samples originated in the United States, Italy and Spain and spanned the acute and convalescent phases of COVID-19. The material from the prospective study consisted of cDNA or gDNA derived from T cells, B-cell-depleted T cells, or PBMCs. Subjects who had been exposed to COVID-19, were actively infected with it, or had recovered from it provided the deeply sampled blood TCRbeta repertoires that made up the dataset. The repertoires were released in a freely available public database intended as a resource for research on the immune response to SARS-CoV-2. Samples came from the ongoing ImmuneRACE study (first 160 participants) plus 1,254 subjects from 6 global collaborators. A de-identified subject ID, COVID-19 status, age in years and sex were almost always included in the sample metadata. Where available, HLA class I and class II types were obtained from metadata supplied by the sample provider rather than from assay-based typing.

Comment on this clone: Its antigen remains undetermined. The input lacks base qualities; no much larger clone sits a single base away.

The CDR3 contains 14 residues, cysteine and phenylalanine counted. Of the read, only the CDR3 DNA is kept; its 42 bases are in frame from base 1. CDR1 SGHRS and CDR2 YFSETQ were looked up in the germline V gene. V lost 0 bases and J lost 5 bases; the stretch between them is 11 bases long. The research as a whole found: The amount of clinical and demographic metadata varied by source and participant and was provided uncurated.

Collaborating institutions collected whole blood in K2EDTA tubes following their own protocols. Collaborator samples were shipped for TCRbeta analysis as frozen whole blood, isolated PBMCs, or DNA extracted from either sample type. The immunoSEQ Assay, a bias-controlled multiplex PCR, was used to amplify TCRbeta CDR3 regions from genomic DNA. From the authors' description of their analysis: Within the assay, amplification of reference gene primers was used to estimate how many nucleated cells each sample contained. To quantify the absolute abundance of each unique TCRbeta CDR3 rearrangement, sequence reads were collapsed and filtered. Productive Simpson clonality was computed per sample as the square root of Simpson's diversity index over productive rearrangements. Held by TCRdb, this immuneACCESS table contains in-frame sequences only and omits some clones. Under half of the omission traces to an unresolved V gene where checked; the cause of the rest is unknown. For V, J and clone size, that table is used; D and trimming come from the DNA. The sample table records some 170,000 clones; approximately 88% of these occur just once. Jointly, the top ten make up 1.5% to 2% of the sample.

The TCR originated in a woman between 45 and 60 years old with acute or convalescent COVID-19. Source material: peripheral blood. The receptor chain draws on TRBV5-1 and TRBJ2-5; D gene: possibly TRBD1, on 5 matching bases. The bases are TGCGCCAGCAGCTTGGGGCAGGGCAGGGAGACCCAGTACTTC. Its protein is CASSLGQGRETQYF.